The clone carrying this T cell receptor (beta chain) has at least ten counts. These data originate in a study of regulatory T cells in long-lasting Graves disease. CDR3 size: 16 residues. V lost 3 bases to trimming and J lost 0 bases; unmatched junction nucleotides: 5. Germline CDR1 SEHNR, CDR2 FQNEAQ (reference sequence). Time point denoted: newly diagnosed GD, antithyroid drugs for less than 3 months. RNA isolated from PBMCs was used to make the TCR library. With iRepertoire HTBI primers and Arm-PCR of CDR3 regions, TCR beta libraries were built. TCRdb processed the multiplex PCR reads anew with MiXCR; each CDR3 protein has one entry. Here the sample spans approximately 490,000 distinct CDR3 sequences, 15% to 20% being singletons. The sample also formed part of further work on T cells in Graves' hyperthyroidism and ophthalmopathy.

The sequencing used peripheral blood mononuclear cells (PBMCs), collected at new diagnosis, from a patient treated with antithyroid drugs. The chain carries TRBV7-9 and TRBJ1-1, with TRBD1 identical over 9 bases. The origin of this receptor is a middle-aged man with Graves disease. CDR3 DNA: TGTGCCAGCAGCTTTGGGACAGGGTTTATGAACACTGAAGCTTTCTTT. Amino acid sequence: CASSFGTGFMNTEAFF.